The 18 T cell receptor beta chains below come from one sample, sequenced in a study of neurological immune-mediated disorders. Time point reported: technical triplicate 3. One entry per CDR3 protein results from TCRdb running MiXCR on the 5' RACE reads. This sample has about 30,000 distinct CDR3 sequences; roughly a sixth occur once, and the top ten carry less than 5.5%. The sequenced material came from CD4+ T cells from blood. The source of these receptors is a female donor with HTLV-1-associated myelopathy (HAM/TSP).

In this sample, this clonotype turned up many times. The rearrangement uses TRBV4-2 and TRBJ2-2; the D is unclear. Germline CDR1 LGHNA, CDR2 YNFKEQ. The CDR3 covers 13 residues. V shed 0 bases and J shed 2 bases, with 1 base lying between them. The CDR3 sequence: CASSQDNTGELFF. CDR3 sequence (DNA): TGTGCCAGCAGCCAAGACAACACCGGGGAGCTGTTTTTT.

This clonotype was seen repeatedly, ten times or more. The V and J genes are TRBV3-1 and TRBJ2-7; TRBD2 matches 9 bases. Trimming took 3 bases from V and 6 from J; bases not matched to a gene: 6. Germline values: CDR1 LGHDT, CDR2 YNNKEL (reference sequence). This CDR3 is 14 amino acids long. The DNA for the CDR3 is TGTGCCAGCAGCCACGGGACTAGCCCCACCGAGCAGTACTTC. This gives the protein CASSHGTSPTEQYF.

The sample holds many counts of this clonotype. This chain connects TRBV20-1 to TRBJ2-1, with D uncertain. The CDR3 extends over 11 amino acids. Germline values: CDR1 DFQATT, CDR2 SNEGSKA (reference sequence). Between the trimmed V and J ends, which lost 1 base and 7 bases, there was a span of 5 bases. CDR3 DNA sequence: TGCAGTGCTAGAGGTGCTAATGAGCAGTTCTTC. Protein sequence: CSARGANEQFF.

This clonotype was seen ten or more times. The rearrangement uses TRBV5-1 and TRBJ1-1; a possible D gene is TRBD1 (6 bases). The germline CDR1 and CDR2 sequences are SGHRS and YFSETQ. Between the trimmed V and J ends, which lost 1 base and 4 bases, there was a span of 14 bases. The CDR3 is made up of 15 amino acids. Here the CDR3 DNA reads TGCGCCAGCAGCTTGCAGGACAGCCGGGCCACTGAAGCTTTCTTT. It translates to CASSLQDSRATEAFF.

This clonotype was observed at least ten times. The chain recombines TRBV24-1 with TRBJ2-2; 10 positions agree with TRBD1. Per germline, CDR1 KGHDR and CDR2 SFDVKD. The CDR3 is 16 amino acids. Trimming cost V 4 bases and J 5 bases; bases outside gene matches: 6. DNA of the CDR3: TGTGCCACCAGTGAGACAGGGGGCGGTAAAACCGGGGAGCTGTTTTTT. Its translation: CATSETGGGKTGELFF.

Many counts were recorded for this clonotype. The chain joins TRBV12-3 or TRBV12-4 to TRBJ2-3; a weak D match, TRBD2 (7 bases). This CDR3 has 15 amino acids. V was pared by 5 bases and J by 11 bases, with 23 bases between. The CDR3 sequence is CASSLLGLQIGGQYF. The CDR3 DNA follows: TGTGCCAGCAGTCTGTTGGGACTACAAATAGGGGGGCAGTATTTT.

The chain has TRBV20-1 and TRBJ2-1; 11 bases align to TRBD2. V shed 8 bases, J shed 7 bases, and the junction held 22 bases outside the gene matches. CDR3 length equals 18 residues. CDR1 is DFQATT and CDR2 is SNEGSKA in the germline V gene (reference sequence). CDR3 amino acids: CSSPAVTSGVVSGNEQFF. The CDR3 DNA sequence: TGCAGTTCTCCTGCGGTGACTAGCGGGGTTGTAAGTGGTAATGAGCAGTTCTTC.

This clonotype was recorded many times. The chain uses TRBV7-9 and TRBJ2-2, with D possibly being TRBD1 or TRBD2 (5 bases each). CDR3 length: 15 residues. Trimming removed 5 bases from V and 1 base from J, with 11 bases in between. Looked up from germline, CDR1 is SEHNR and CDR2 is FQNEAQ (reference sequence). CDR3 coding DNA: TGTGCCAGCAGCCGAGTGGGGGTGAACACCGGGGAGCTGTTTTTT. The encoded protein is CASSRVGVNTGELFF.

In this sample, this clonotype turned up many times. The chain carries TRBV9 and TRBJ1-1; D not certain. Trimming removed 0 bases from V and 1 base from J, with 10 bases in between. Germline lookup yields CDR1 SGDLS and CDR2 YYNGEE. This CDR3 spans 15 amino acids. CDR3 region: CASSVGVDRNTEAFF. CDR3 DNA sequence: TGTGCCAGCAGCGTAGGAGTCGACCGGAACACTGAAGCTTTCTTT.

Within the sample, this clonotype is medium-sized. CDR3 nucleotides: TGCAGCGTTGACTCGGCGGGGCGGGGGGCCCAGTACTTC. Its protein product is CSVDSAGRGAQYF. This chain uses TRBV29-1 with TRBJ2-5; 8 nucleotides align to TRBD2. CDR1 is SQVTM, CDR2 ANQGSEA, per germline. CDR3 length equals 13 residues. V lost 3 bases and J lost 9; bases outside the gene matches: 9.

The sample holds many counts of this clonotype. V and J are TRBV12-3 or TRBV12-4 and TRBJ1-1; D is unresolved. The V end was cut by 2 bases, the J end by 2 bases, with 9 bases between. The CDR3 consists of 14 residues. This CDR3 is CASSLRVTNTEAFF. The CDR3 DNA reads TGTGCCAGCAGTTTAAGGGTTACCAACACTGAAGCTTTCTTT.

The chain joins TRBV20-1 to TRBJ1-1, with 7 bases that match TRBD1. Germline V gene data show CDR1 as DFQATT and CDR2 as SNEGSKA (reference sequence). The CDR3 covers 13 residues. Unmatched junction bases numbered 6, after V lost 4 bases and J lost 4 bases. In DNA, the CDR3 is TGCAGTGCTACAGGACAGGTGGGCACTGAAGCTTTCTTT. As protein: CSATGQVGTEAFF.

The rearrangement links TRBV4-2 to TRBJ2-1; D may be TRBD1 (5 bases). Per the germline V gene, CDR1 is LGHNA and CDR2 is YNFKEQ. This CDR3 contains 16 residues. The V gene lost 4 bases and the J gene lost 8 bases, with 21 bases spanning the gap. The CDR3 sequence: CASSPQWWGRTDEQFF. CDR3 in DNA: TGTGCCAGCAGCCCACAGTGGTGGGGCCGGACGGATGAGCAGTTCTTC.

This clonotype was found many times. V is TRBV27 and J is TRBJ1-2; TRBD1 agrees at 8 bases. Losses at the gene ends were 1 base for V and 8 bases for J; bases not matched to a gene: 3. The CDR3 is made up of 13 amino acids. The germline V gene encodes CDR1 MNHEY and CDR2 SMNVEV (reference sequence). CDR3 coding DNA: TGTGCCAGCAGTTTATGGGCAGGGGGCGGCTACACCTTC. Its translation is CASSLWAGGGYTF.

This clonotype showed up many times. The V call is TRBV5-1, the J call TRBJ2-2; D is perhaps TRBD2 (6 bases). The V and J ends lost 0 bases and 6 bases respectively, with 18 bases between them. The CDR3 contains 17 residues. CDR1 and CDR2 (germline): SGHRS, YFSETQ. CDR3 in amino acids: CASSLASTGTYSGELFF. DNA for the CDR3: TGCGCCAGCAGCTTGGCCTCTACCGGGACTTATTCCGGGGAGCTGTTTTTT.

The chain's CDR3 is CASSLERGARNEQFF. CDR3 in DNA: TGCGCCAGCAGCTTGGAGCGGGGGGCCCGCAATGAGCAGTTCTTC. The chain recombines TRBV5-1 with TRBJ2-1, with TRBD2 matching 9 bases. V lost 0 bases to trimming and J lost 6 bases; unmatched junction nucleotides: 4. CDR3 size: 15 residues. CDR1 SGHRS and CDR2 YFSETQ come from the germline V gene.

At least ten counts were recorded for this clonotype. This rearrangement joins TRBV28 to TRBJ2-7, with TRBD1 identical over 10 bases. The V and J ends lost 5 bases and 3 bases, in that order; junction bases with no gene match: 7. CDR3 length: 15 residues. Germline-derived CDR1 and CDR2 are MDHEN and SYDVKM. CDR3 region: CASSGRDRGIYEQYF. DNA of the CDR3: TGTGCCAGCAGTGGACGGGACAGGGGCATCTACGAGCAGTACTTC.

There are many counts of this clonotype. The chain couples TRBV5-6 to TRBJ1-6; D is uncertain. Trimming left V 5 bases short and J 7 bases short, with 16 bases between. The CDR3 loop spans 15 amino acids. Germline CDR1 is SGHDT and CDR2 is YYEEEE. Here the CDR3 DNA reads TGTGCCAGCAGGGCTTGGAGCTTACTCAATTCACCCCTCCACTTT. It encodes CASRAWSLLNSPLHF.